This record looks at one T cell receptor (beta chain) sequence and its context. The germline V and J ends were trimmed by 0 bases and 3 bases, with 15 bases remaining between them. The CDR3 is 16 residues long. The entry originates in a study of blood T cell repertoires in COVID-19. TCRdb's copy holds only in-frame clones and misses some; the assay was immunoSEQ multiplex PCR. Here the sample spans fewer than 300,000 clones, roughly 91% being singletons. V and J are TRBV23-1 and TRBJ2-7; D unresolved. TRBV23-1 is an ORF; its function is uncertain. Input material: PBMCs or T cells enriched from blood (not recorded which). This receptor was identified in a woman aged 40 to 55 with acute COVID-19. CDR3 residues: CASSQSIPSWSYEQYF. The DNA of the CDR3 is TGCGCCAGCAGTCAATCTATACCCTCTTGGAGCTACGAGCAGTACTTC.